A single sample gave rise to the 11 T cell receptor beta chains below, sequenced in a study of T cells in localized non-small cell lung cancer. Produced via immunoSEQ multiplex PCR; TCRdb's table is partial and in-frame only. The sample has under 50,000 clones, around 81% seen once. Sequences were derived from peripheral blood mononuclear cells, sampled before any cancer treatment. These receptors were taken from a man aged 35 to 70 with stage III lung adenocarcinoma.

This chain links TRBV2 with TRBJ2-3; TRBD2 matches 14 bases. Trimming took 6 bases from V and 4 from J; bases not matched to a gene: 3. The CDR3 runs 15 residues. Per the germline V gene, CDR1 is SNHLY and CDR2 is FYNNEI. CDR3 in amino acids: CASSGLAGGPDTQYF. The CDR3 DNA follows: TGTGCCAGCAGCGGACTAGCGGGGGGCCCAGATACGCAGTATTTT.

This clone was counted a single time. The V and J genes are TRBV19 and TRBJ2-7; 10 nucleotides agree with TRBD1. V was pared by 4 bases and J by 4 bases, with 7 bases of the junction left unmatched. Germline loops: CDR1 LNHDA, CDR2 SQIVND (reference sequence). The CDR3 totals 15 residues. The CDR3: CASSTSTGGWYEQYF. In nucleotides, the CDR3 is TGTGCCAGTAGTACCTCGACAGGGGGCTGGTACGAGCAGTACTTC. The full variable domain, with the rest looked up from reference TRBV19 and TRBJ2-7, is DGGITQSPKYLFRKEGQNVTLSCEQNLNHDAMYWYRQDPGQGLRLIYYSQIVNDFQKGDIAEGYSVSREKKESFPLTVTSAQKNPTAFYLCASSTSTGGWYEQYFGPGTRLTVT.

The chain has TRBV5-6 and TRBJ1-2; 9 bases line up with TRBD1. The CDR3 has 15 amino acids. Looked up from germline, CDR1 is SGHDT and CDR2 is YYEEEE. V dropped 4 bases and J dropped 4; count of bases not matched to a gene: 8. The CDR3 here is CASSVGQGSAYGYTF. CDR3 coding DNA: TGTGCCAGCAGCGTGGGACAGGGTAGCGCCTATGGCTACACCTTC.

The chain combines TRBV9 with TRBJ1-6, with D unclear. The CDR3 consists of 13 residues. Germline CDR1 reads SGDLS; CDR2 reads YYNGEE. With 4 bases removed from V and 9 bases from J, the gap between germline ends came to 11 bases. Here the CDR3 reads CASSPGPGSPLHF. The CDR3 DNA reads as TGTGCCAGCAGCCCGGGCCCGGGTTCACCCCTCCACTTT. The full variable domain, rest sourced from reference TRBV9 and TRBJ1-6, is DSGVTQTPKHLITATGQRVTLRCSPRSGDLSVYWYQQSLDQGLQFLIQYYNGEERAKGNILERFSAQQFPDLHSELNLSSLELGDSALYFCASSPGPGSPLHFGNGTRLTVT.

The chain employs TRBV7-2 and TRBJ2-1, with D possibly matching TRBD1 (6 bases). V was pared by 5 bases and J by 7 bases, with 12 bases between. Germline values: CDR1 SGHTA, CDR2 FQGNSA. This CDR3 region has 13 residues. CDR3 coding DNA: TGTGCCAGCAGCCCCAACAGGGCAAATGAGCAGTTCTTC. It is translated as CASSPNRANEQFF.

A few counts support this clone. The V and J genes are TRBV21-1 and TRBJ1-5. TRBV21-1 is described as a pseudogene. CDR3 size: 13 residues. The CDR3 protein is CASKEQRHQPQHF. In DNA form, the CDR3 reads TGTGCCAGCAAAGAACAACGACATCAGCCCCAGCATTTT.

The chain carries TRBV4-1 and TRBJ2-2; 8 nucleotides match TRBD2. V lost 0 bases to trimming and J lost 9 bases; unmatched junction nucleotides: 6. This CDR3 is 15 amino acids long. In germline, CDR1 is MGHRA, CDR2 YSYEKL. The CDR3 DNA is TGCGCCAGCAGCCAAGATTCCAGCGGGGGCCGGGAGCTGTTTTTT. Translating it yields CASSQDSSGGRELFF.

With respect to this clone: Its ends do not fully match the called genes, so a read error is possible. Additional DNA sequences in this sample encode the identical CDR3. The chain is built from TRBV4-1 and TRBJ2-7, with 12 bases that match TRBD2. Germline CDR1 MGHRA, CDR2 YSYEKL. This CDR3 region has 15 residues. CDR3 sequence: CASSVVTSGGYEQYF. The CDR3 nucleotides read TGTGCCAGCTCCGTAGTGACTAGCGGGGGTTACGAGCAGTACTTC.

This sequence joins TRBV5-1 and TRBJ2-5, with TRBD1 matching 7 bases. The CDR3 is made up of 14 amino acids. CDR1 is SGHRS and CDR2 is YFSETQ in the germline V gene. V shed 2 bases, J shed 5 bases, and the junction held 6 bases outside the gene matches. In DNA form, the CDR3 reads TGCGCCAGCAGCTTAGGCAGGGGGTACGAGACCCAGTACTTC. Amino acids: CASSLGRGYETQYF.

The chain couples TRBV7-2 to TRBJ2-5; 9 bases match TRBD2. The V gene end was trimmed by 6 bases and the J gene end by 2 bases; junction bases not matched to a gene: 7. The CDR3 is 15 residues long. Per the germline V gene, CDR1 is SGHTA and CDR2 is FQGNSA. CDR3 sequence: CASSYSGGWQETQYF. The CDR3 DNA follows: TGTGCCAGCAGTTATAGCGGGGGCTGGCAAGAGACCCAGTACTTC.

This clone was observed once. V usage is TRBV19 and J usage is TRBJ1-2, with 10 bases lining up with TRBD1. CDR3 size: 18 residues. In germline, CDR1 is LNHDA, CDR2 SQIVND (reference sequence). Germline trimming cut 6 bases from V and 0 bases from J; bases unmatched to any gene: 13. CDR3 in DNA: TGTGCCAGTAGGCACCTACCGACGGGACAGGGGACTAACTATGGCTACACCTTC. It translates to CASRHLPTGQGTNYGYTF.